The 19 T cell receptor beta chains given below trace back to one sample, sequenced in a study of CD8 T cells in ankylosing spondylitis. MiXCR, applied by TCRdb to the 5' RACE reads, yields one record per CDR3 protein. The repertoire holds about 110,000 distinct CDR3 sequences, approximately 25% seen once, with more than 9% in the top ten. Sequenced: synovial fluid, either unsorted or a sorted T cell fraction (not recorded which). These receptors were collected from a male donor with ankylosing spondylitis.

The chain joins TRBV20-1 to TRBJ1-3; the D is unclear. The V gene's germline CDR1 is DFQATT and CDR2 SNEGSKA (reference sequence). The CDR3 spans 14 residues. Trimming left V 3 bases short and J 0 bases short, with 9 bases between. In nucleotides, the CDR3 is TGCAGTGCTAGCTATGGGAGCTCTGGAAACACCATATATTTT. It is translated as CSASYGSSGNTIYF.

The chain joins TRBV12-3 or TRBV12-4 to TRBJ2-3; TRBD1 might be the D (5 bases). V lost 6 bases, J lost 11 bases, and 12 bases lay in between. CDR3 length equals 11 residues. The CDR3 nucleotides are TGTGCCAGCAGCTCAAGGGGTGGGCAGTATTTT. It yields the protein CASSSRGGQYF.

This clonotype was detected a few times. The chain uses TRBV12-3 or TRBV12-4 and TRBJ2-3; possibly TRBD2 for D (5 bases). V lost 3 bases and J lost 3, with 16 bases in between. The CDR3 extends over 16 amino acids. This CDR3 is CASSFQTGRGTDTQYF. The CDR3 nucleotides read TGTGCCAGCAGTTTTCAAACTGGACGGGGAACAGATACGCAGTATTTT.

This clonotype has a handful of counts. V and J are TRBV4-2 and TRBJ2-2; 8 positions match TRBD2. In germline, CDR1 is LGHNA, CDR2 YNFKEQ. The V and J ends lost 1 base and 5 bases, in that order; junction bases with no gene match: 0. This CDR3 comprises 14 residues. The CDR3 here is CASSQGGGTGELFF. The DNA for the CDR3 is TGTGCCAGCAGCCAAGGCGGGGGGACCGGGGAGCTGTTTTTT.

This chain links TRBV20-1 with TRBJ1-1; D unclear. In germline, CDR1 is DFQATT, CDR2 SNEGSKA (reference sequence). The CDR3 has 13 amino acids. V lost 5 bases to trimming and J lost 0 bases, with 10 bases between them. The CDR3 region is CSAYRTLNTEAFF. The DNA of the CDR3 is TGCAGTGCTTACCGGACCTTGAACACTGAAGCTTTCTTT.

This chain links TRBV24-1 with TRBJ2-1; 9 positions agree with TRBD1. CDR1 is KGHDR, CDR2 SFDVKD, per germline. The V and J ends lost 3 bases and 5 bases, in that order; junction bases with no gene match: 4. The CDR3 length is 15 residues. CDR3: CATSDHRGPHNEQFF. DNA for the CDR3: TGTGCCACCAGTGATCACAGGGGGCCCCACAATGAGCAGTTCTTC.

This clonotype has at least ten counts. The genes are TRBV20-1 and TRBJ2-1, with 7 positions matching TRBD1. The CDR3 extends over 15 amino acids. The germline gives CDR1 DFQATT, CDR2 SNEGSKA (reference sequence). V gave up 2 bases and J gave up 1 base; unmatched junction bases: 5. Here the CDR3 reads CSARKGAGSYNEQFF. In DNA, the CDR3 is TGCAGTGCTAGAAAGGGGGCTGGTTCCTACAATGAGCAGTTCTTC.

J is TRBJ2-6 and V is TRBV5-4; 9 bases match TRBD1. Looked up from germline, CDR1 is SGHNT and CDR2 is YYREEE (reference sequence). V was pared by 4 bases and J by 2 bases, with 7 bases of the junction left unmatched. The CDR3 has 17 amino acids. The CDR3 region is CASSRTGDSPGANVLTF. CDR3 DNA sequence: TGTGCCAGCAGCAGGACAGGGGACTCACCTGGGGCCAACGTCCTGACTTTC.

Here the CDR3 DNA reads TGTGCCAGTAGTATCTGGCTAGCGGACTACAATGAGCAGTTCTTC. Protein sequence: CASSIWLADYNEQFF. This chain links TRBV19 with TRBJ2-1; 7 bases are a match to TRBD2. The V gene end was trimmed by 3 bases and the J gene end by 3 bases; junction bases not matched to a gene: 5. The CDR3 is 15 amino acids. Germline V gene sequence: CDR1 LNHDA, CDR2 SQIVND (reference sequence).

Only a few counts were recorded for this clonotype. The rearrangement joins TRBV20-1 to TRBJ2-1; 10 nucleotides agree with TRBD2. The CDR3 is made up of 18 amino acids. V gave up 0 bases and J gave up 6 bases; unmatched junction bases: 14. CDR1 DFQATT and CDR2 SNEGSKA come from the germline V gene (reference sequence). CDR3 DNA: TGCAGTGCTAGAGATGCTACAACTAGCGGGAAGGGCGGCAATGAGCAGTTCTTC. Its translation is CSARDATTSGKGGNEQFF.

This clonotype was counted only a few times. This chain links TRBV12-3 or TRBV12-4 with TRBJ1-4; TRBD1 agrees at 10 bases. The CDR3 runs to 15 residues. Germline trimming cut 5 bases from V and 8 bases from J; bases unmatched to any gene: 8. The CDR3 sequence: CASSPRTGGGEKLFF. The CDR3 DNA reads as TGTGCCAGCAGTCCCCGGACAGGGGGTGGGGAAAAACTGTTTTTT.

This clonotype was seen a handful of times. The chain employs TRBV11-3 and TRBJ2-1, with 9 bases fitting TRBD2. This CDR3 spans 16 amino acids. Germline values: CDR1 SGHNT, CDR2 YENEEA. V shed 1 base, J shed 2 bases, and the junction held 3 bases outside the gene matches. The CDR3 DNA reads as TGTGCCAGCAGCTTAGTTAGCGGGAGCCCCTACAATGAGCAGTTCTTC. Translating it yields CASSLVSGSPYNEQFF.

The V call is TRBV6-4, the J call TRBJ2-1; 10 bases align to TRBD2. Trimming removed 2 bases from V and 6 bases from J; junction bases left unmatched: 19. The germline CDR1 and CDR2 sequences are MRHNA and SNTAGT. The CDR3 extends over 20 amino acids. The CDR3 region has the DNA TGTGCCAGCAGTGACATCTGGGACTGGAGCGGGAGGGCCGTTTCCAATGAGCAGTTCTTC. It is translated as CASSDIWDWSGRAVSNEQFF.

The table lists this clonotype with a few counts. This sequence joins TRBV3-1 and TRBJ2-3, with D possibly being TRBD1 or TRBD2 (7 bases each). Trimming removed 4 bases from V and 0 bases from J, with 14 bases in between. CDR3 length: 16 residues. Germline values: CDR1 LGHDT, CDR2 YNNKEL (reference sequence). The CDR3: CASSLHQGGSTDTQYF. The CDR3 DNA sequence: TGTGCCAGCAGCCTCCATCAGGGGGGGAGCACAGATACGCAGTATTTT.

This rearrangement joins TRBV5-1 to TRBJ1-6; a possible D gene is TRBD1 (5 bases). This CDR3 has 15 amino acids. Germline-derived CDR1 and CDR2 are SGHRS and YFSETQ. With 0 bases removed from V and 5 bases from J, the gap between germline ends came to 9 bases. CDR3 amino acids: CASSLAGSDNSPLHF. DNA of the CDR3: TGCGCCAGCAGCTTGGCAGGGTCAGATAATTCACCCCTCCACTTT.

This clonotype turned up a few times. V and J are TRBV11-2 and TRBJ2-3, with D possibly called TRBD1 or TRBD2 (5 bases each). Trimming removed 5 bases from V and 4 bases from J, with 16 bases in between. The CDR3 loop spans 15 amino acids. Looked up from germline, CDR1 is SGHAT and CDR2 is FQNNGV. The CDR3 DNA reads TGTGCCAGCAGCCCCCAAGGCAGGGAGTCAGATACGCAGTATTTT. This codes for CASSPQGRESDTQYF.

The chain joins TRBV9 to TRBJ2-7; D possibly corresponds to TRBD2 (5 bases). Trimming shortened V by 0 bases and J by 0 bases, and 16 bases separated the two germline ends. CDR3 length equals 17 residues. In germline, CDR1 is SGDLS, CDR2 YYNGEE. The CDR3 spells CASSVEVGRVHSYEQYF. The DNA of the CDR3 is TGTGCCAGCAGCGTAGAAGTAGGGCGGGTCCACTCCTACGAGCAGTACTTC.

The sample holds many counts of this clonotype. The chain links TRBV4-2 to TRBJ2-7; D is unresolved. V was clipped by 0 bases and J by 3 bases, with 9 bases between them. The germline gives CDR1 LGHNA, CDR2 YNFKEQ. The CDR3 loop spans 14 amino acids. The CDR3 is CASSQDMGYYEQYF. For the CDR3, the DNA is TGTGCCAGCAGCCAAGATATGGGGTACTACGAGCAGTACTTC.

V and J are TRBV3-1 and TRBJ2-6; the D is unclear. With 9 bases removed from V and 0 bases from J, the gap between germline ends came to 6 bases. This CDR3 is built from 13 residues. Germline V gene lookup returns CDR1 LGHDT and CDR2 YNNKEL (reference sequence). The CDR3 nucleotides read TGTGCCAGTACGAGCTCTGGGGCCAACGTCCTGACTTTC. Residues: CASTSSGANVLTF.